The rows below give T cell receptor beta chains drawn from one sample of a study of blood T cell repertoires in COVID-19. Libraries were prepared by immunoSEQ multiplex PCR; TCRdb keeps only in-frame clonotypes and omits some of them. The sample has about 83,000 clones, roughly 90% seen once. The sequencing input was peripheral blood. These receptor sequences come from a woman aged 50 to 65 with active or convalescent COVID-19. The CDR3 runs from the conserved cysteine through the conserved F or W. A D gene is named only where the DNA matches it firmly. Rows give clone size only sometimes, using once, few, many, or a class for an expanded clone.

V gene: TRBV19; D gene: -; J gene: TRBJ1-6; clone size: -; CDR3 DNA: TGTGCCAGTAAGTGGATGGGCCAGGGTAATTCACCCCTCCACTTT; CDR3 protein: CASKWMGQGNSPLHF
V gene: TRBV6-2/TRBV6-3; D gene: -; J gene: TRBJ2-1; clone size: -; CDR3 DNA: TGTGCCAGCAGTTACCTCTTCTTGGCAGTCTCCACGCACAATGAGCAGTTCTTC; CDR3 protein: CASSYLFLAVSTHNEQFF
V gene: TRBV11-2; D gene: -; J gene: TRBJ1-5; clone size: many; CDR3 DNA: TGTGCCAGCAGCCAATCGAACGCGCCAAATCAGCCCCAGCATTTT; CDR3 protein: CASSQSNAPNQPQHF
V gene: TRBV5-1; D gene: TRBD1; J gene: TRBJ1-1; clone size: many; CDR3 DNA: TGCGCCAGCAGCGCTCAGGGGGGGAACACTGAAGCTTTCTTT; CDR3 protein: CASSAQGGNTEAFF
V gene: TRBV5-1; D gene: TRBD1; J gene: TRBJ1-2; clone size: -; CDR3 DNA: TGCGCCAGCAGCCAGGGACAGGGAGGATATGGCTACACCTTC; CDR3 protein: CASSQGQGGYGYTF
V gene: TRBV7-3; D gene: TRBD2; J gene: TRBJ2-5; clone size: -; CDR3 DNA: TGTGCCAGCAGCTTAATTCAGCGGGGGGGCCAAGAGACCCAGTACTTC; CDR3 protein: CASSLIQRGGQETQYF
V gene: TRBV4-3; D gene: -; J gene: TRBJ2-1; clone size: -; CDR3 DNA: TGCGCCAGCAGCCAAGACAGGCCTACTCATCTTGAGCAGTTCTTC; CDR3 protein: CASSQDRPTHLEQFF
V gene: TRBV6-5; D gene: -; J gene: TRBJ1-5; clone size: -; CDR3 DNA: TGTGCCAGCAGTGACTCAGGGGTTCATCAGCCCCAGCATTTT; CDR3 protein: CASSDSGVHQPQHF
V gene: TRBV11-3; D gene: -; J gene: TRBJ1-6; clone size: -; CDR3 DNA: TGTGCCAGCAGCTTCGGGACTGGGGATTCACCCCTCCACTTT; CDR3 protein: CASSFGTGDSPLHF
V gene: TRBV5-1; D gene: -; J gene: TRBJ2-3; clone size: -; CDR3 DNA: TGCGCCAGCAGCTTGATCCAGGGGGATACGCAGTATTTT; CDR3 protein: CASSLIQGDTQYF
V gene: TRBV30; D gene: -; J gene: TRBJ1-1; clone size: -; CDR3 DNA: TGTGCCTGGAGGCGGGGGGCGAACACTGAAGCTTTCTTT; CDR3 protein: CAWRRGANTEAFF
V gene: TRBV5-1; D gene: -; J gene: TRBJ2-7; clone size: once; CDR3 DNA: TGCGCCAGCAGCTTTGGTCCAGGGGATTCCTACGAGCAGTACTTC; CDR3 protein: CASSFGPGDSYEQYF
V gene: TRBV6-2/TRBV6-3; D gene: TRBD1; J gene: TRBJ2-1; clone size: -; CDR3 DNA: TGTGCCAGCAGCGACCGGGACAGGGAGATCTTC; CDR3 protein: CASSDRDREIF
V gene: TRBV5-5; D gene: -; J gene: TRBJ1-4; clone size: -; CDR3 DNA: TGTGCCAGCAGCTTAGCACAGGGTCCTGCAACTAATGAAAAACTGTTTTTT; CDR3 protein: CASSLAQGPATNEKLFF
V gene: TRBV4-3; D gene: -; J gene: TRBJ1-5; clone size: -; CDR3 DNA: TGCGCCAGCAGCCAAGGCCAGGGAAGTGGGGCCAATCAGCCCCAGCATTTT; CDR3 protein: CASSQGQGSGANQPQHF
V gene: TRBV13; D gene: -; J gene: TRBJ1-1; clone size: -; CDR3 DNA: TGTGCCAGCAGCTTACAGACAGAGAACACTGAAGCTTTCTTT; CDR3 protein: CASSLQTENTEAFF
V gene: TRBV13; D gene: TRBD1; J gene: TRBJ2-1; clone size: -; CDR3 DNA: TGTGCCAGCAGCTTAAGATGGGACAGCTACAATGAGCAGTTCTTC; CDR3 protein: CASSLRWDSYNEQFF
V gene: TRBV20-1; D gene: TRBD1; J gene: TRBJ1-2; clone size: -; CDR3 DNA: TGCAGTGCTAGTCCACACGGGACAGAAAGGACGTTATTTAACTATGGCTACACCTTC; CDR3 protein: CSASPHGTERTLFNYGYTF
V gene: TRBV30; D gene: -; J gene: TRBJ1-2; clone size: -; CDR3 DNA: TGTGCCTGGAGCGGCGGGGGGGGCTACACCTTC; CDR3 protein: CAWSGGGGYTF
V gene: TRBV14; D gene: -; J gene: TRBJ1-3; clone size: -; CDR3 DNA: TGTGCCAGCAGCCCATCTGGAAACACCATATATTTT; CDR3 protein: CASSPSGNTIYF
V gene: TRBV9; D gene: TRBD1; J gene: TRBJ2-7; clone size: -; CDR3 DNA: TGTGCCAGCAGCGCCGCGACAGGGGGGTACGAGCAGTACTTC; CDR3 protein: CASSAATGGYEQYF
V gene: TRBV6-6; D gene: TRBD1; J gene: TRBJ1-5; clone size: -; CDR3 DNA: TGTGCCAGCAGCCGAGGGACAGGGGGCAATCAGCCCCAGCATTTT; CDR3 protein: CASSRGTGGNQPQHF
V gene: TRBV28; D gene: TRBD1; J gene: TRBJ1-5; clone size: -; CDR3 DNA: TGTGCCAGCCGACCGCAAGGGACAGGCCCCCAGCATTTT; CDR3 protein: CASRPQGTGPQHF
V gene: TRBV28; D gene: TRBD1; J gene: TRBJ1-5; clone size: -; CDR3 DNA: TGTGCCAGCAGTCCCTCCGGGACAGGGGGTCATCAGCCCCAGCATTTT; CDR3 protein: CASSPSGTGGHQPQHF
V gene: TRBV6-2/TRBV6-3; D gene: -; J gene: TRBJ2-7; clone size: -; CDR3 DNA: TGTGCCAGCAGTCCCCAGGGCTCCTCGTCCTACGAGCAGTACTTC; CDR3 protein: CASSPQGSSSYEQYF
V gene: TRBV19; D gene: -; J gene: TRBJ1-1; clone size: -; CDR3 DNA: TGTGCCAGTAGTACTGGGCTATTCGACACTGAAGCTTTCTTT; CDR3 protein: CASSTGLFDTEAFF
V gene: TRBV6-5; D gene: -; J gene: TRBJ2-5; clone size: -; CDR3 DNA: TGTGCCAGCAAACCAGGGGGGAGAGAGACCCAGTACTTC; CDR3 protein: CASKPGGRETQYF
V gene: TRBV2; D gene: TRBD1; J gene: TRBJ2-1; clone size: -; CDR3 DNA: TGTGCCAGCAGTGACCCTACAGGGGACAATGAGCAGTTCTTC; CDR3 protein: CASSDPTGDNEQFF
V gene: TRBV6-2/TRBV6-3; D gene: -; J gene: TRBJ2-1; clone size: once; CDR3 DNA: TGTGCCAGCAGTCCCCTCTCGGGGGATGAGCAGTTCTTC; CDR3 protein: CASSPLSGDEQFF
V gene: TRBV10-3; D gene: TRBD1; J gene: TRBJ1-1; clone size: few; CDR3 DNA: TGTGCCATCAGTGAGTTACTAACCGGGACAGGGATCGCTTTCTTT; CDR3 protein: CAISELLTGTGIAFF
V gene: TRBV6-6; D gene: TRBD1; J gene: TRBJ1-3; clone size: -; CDR3 DNA: TGTGCCAGCAGTTATTCGGGACAGGGAAACACCATATATTTT; CDR3 protein: CASSYSGQGNTIYF
V gene: TRBV5-6; D gene: -; J gene: TRBJ1-4; clone size: once; CDR3 DNA: TGTGCCAGCAGCTTGCGACAGACAACTAATGAAAAACTGTTTTTT; CDR3 protein: CASSLRQTTNEKLFF
V gene: TRBV6-6; D gene: -; J gene: TRBJ1-2; clone size: -; CDR3 DNA: TGTGCCAGCAGCCTGGACTCCGAGTATGGCTACACCTTC; CDR3 protein: CASSLDSEYGYTF
V gene: TRBV27; D gene: -; J gene: TRBJ2-2; clone size: -; CDR3 DNA: TGTGCCAGCAGTTCCCCTCGTAACAGGGCACACACCGGGGAGCTGTTTTTT; CDR3 protein: CASSSPRNRAHTGELFF
V gene: TRBV29-1; D gene: -; J gene: TRBJ2-5; clone size: once; CDR3 DNA: TGCAGCGTTGACGGACCCACAGGGTACCAAGAGACCCAGTACTTC; CDR3 protein: CSVDGPTGYQETQYF
V gene: TRBV5-1; D gene: TRBD2; J gene: TRBJ2-1; clone size: -; CDR3 DNA: TGCGCCAGCAGCTTAACGACCGCAGCGGGGCCTTACAATGAGCAGTTCTTC; CDR3 protein: CASSLTTAAGPYNEQFF
V gene: TRBV7-2; D gene: -; J gene: TRBJ2-7; clone size: -; CDR3 DNA: TGTGCCAGCAGCTCCATCTCCTACGAGCAGTACTTC; CDR3 protein: CASSSISYEQYF
V gene: TRBV7-6; D gene: -; J gene: TRBJ2-3; clone size: -; CDR3 DNA: TGTGCCAGCAGCAGCGGAACCGCGCCGGATACGCAGTATTTT; CDR3 protein: CASSSGTAPDTQYF
V gene: TRBV7-2; D gene: -; J gene: TRBJ2-5; clone size: -; CDR3 DNA: TGTGCCAGCAGCTTAGGTTTGGAAGTTAGGAGGACCCAGTACTTC; CDR3 protein: CASSLGLEVRRTQYF
V gene: TRBV19; D gene: TRBD1; J gene: TRBJ1-1; clone size: once; CDR3 DNA: TGTGCCAGTAGGAGACAGGGGTTAATCCAAGCTTTCTTT; CDR3 protein: CASRRQGLIQAFF
V gene: TRBV30; D gene: -; J gene: TRBJ2-1; clone size: -; CDR3 DNA: TGTGCCTGGAGTCGACAGGCAAATGAGCAGTTCTTC; CDR3 protein: CAWSRQANEQFF
V gene: TRBV6-1; D gene: TRBD2; J gene: TRBJ2-5; clone size: -; CDR3 DNA: TGTGCCAGCAGTGACGGACTAGCGGGGTACCAAGAGACCCAGTACTTC; CDR3 protein: CASSDGLAGYQETQYF
V gene: TRBV6-5; D gene: -; J gene: TRBJ1-1; clone size: -; CDR3 DNA: TGTGCCAGCAGTTACTCCGAGGTTGGGAACACTGAAGCTTTCTTT; CDR3 protein: CASSYSEVGNTEAFF
V gene: TRBV12-3/TRBV12-4; D gene: -; J gene: TRBJ1-2; clone size: -; CDR3 DNA: TGTGCCAGCAGTTTGGTCGGCTATGGCTACACCTTC; CDR3 protein: CASSLVGYGYTF
V gene: TRBV4-2; D gene: -; J gene: TRBJ2-2; clone size: -; CDR3 DNA: TGTGCCAGCAGCCAAGACGGGACATTAAACACCGGGGAGCTGTTTTTT; CDR3 protein: CASSQDGTLNTGELFF
V gene: TRBV7-9; D gene: -; J gene: TRBJ1-2; clone size: -; CDR3 DNA: TGTGCCAGCAGCCCACGCCAAGGGGAGGCCCACACCTTC; CDR3 protein: CASSPRQGEAHTF
V gene: TRBV30; D gene: TRBD2; J gene: TRBJ2-3; clone size: -; CDR3 DNA: TGTGCCTGGGCCGGGACTAGCAGGGATACGCAGTATTTT; CDR3 protein: CAWAGTSRDTQYF
V gene: TRBV6-2/TRBV6-3; D gene: -; J gene: TRBJ2-1; clone size: -; CDR3 DNA: TGTGCCAGCAGTCGTTCGACGGGGGGCCTTTACAATGAGCAGTTCTTC; CDR3 protein: CASSRSTGGLYNEQFF
V gene: TRBV6-2/TRBV6-3; D gene: TRBD1; J gene: TRBJ2-5; clone size: -; CDR3 DNA: TGTGCCAGCAGTTACTCGATGGGGACAGGGGGCTATGTTCTCCAAGAGACCCAGTACTTC; CDR3 protein: CASSYSMGTGGYVLQETQYF
V gene: TRBV5-6; D gene: TRBD1; J gene: TRBJ1-6; clone size: -; CDR3 DNA: TGTGCCAGCACCCGAAGGAGGGGGCGTAATTCACCCCTCCACTTT; CDR3 protein: CASTRRRGRNSPLHF
V gene: TRBV6-5; D gene: -; J gene: TRBJ2-7; clone size: -; CDR3 DNA: TGTGCCAGCAGTTTCGGGCTAGCGTCCTACGAGCAGTACTTC; CDR3 protein: CASSFGLASYEQYF
V gene: TRBV3-1/TRBV3-2; D gene: TRBD1; J gene: TRBJ2-7; clone size: -; CDR3 DNA: TGTGCCAGCAGCTCAGCAACAGGGACAGGGAAGAGGTACGAGCAGTACTTC; CDR3 protein: CASSSATGTGKRYEQYF
V gene: TRBV19; D gene: TRBD2; J gene: TRBJ2-3; clone size: -; CDR3 DNA: TGTGCCAGTAGTCAGGGGGGACTAGCGGCCCCGGATACGCAGTATTTT; CDR3 protein: CASSQGGLAAPDTQYF
V gene: TRBV7-9; D gene: TRBD2; J gene: TRBJ2-3; clone size: -; CDR3 DNA: TGTGCCAGCAGCTTTTCGCGGGGGGGCGAGTTGTATACGCAGTATTTT; CDR3 protein: CASSFSRGGELYTQYF
V gene: TRBV6-2/TRBV6-3; D gene: TRBD2; J gene: TRBJ2-7; clone size: -; CDR3 DNA: TGTGCCAGCAGTCCAGTCGGACTAGCGGGGGGAGGCGAGCAGTACTTC; CDR3 protein: CASSPVGLAGGGEQYF
V gene: TRBV7-9; D gene: -; J gene: TRBJ1-1; clone size: once; CDR3 DNA: TGTGCCAGCAGCTTAGTTTTGGGGGGACCCACTGAAGCTTTCTTT; CDR3 protein: CASSLVLGGPTEAFF
V gene: TRBV5-6; D gene: -; J gene: TRBJ1-3; clone size: -; CDR3 DNA: TGTGCCAGCAGCTTGGACTTGAACACCATATATTTT; CDR3 protein: CASSLDLNTIYF
V gene: TRBV27; D gene: TRBD1; J gene: TRBJ1-2; clone size: -; CDR3 DNA: TGTGCCAGCAGTCCCCGACAGGGTAACTATGGCTACACCTTC; CDR3 protein: CASSPRQGNYGYTF
V gene: TRBV7-8; D gene: TRBD1; J gene: TRBJ1-1; clone size: -; CDR3 DNA: TGTGCCAGCAGCTTAGTGGCAGGGGGCTTGAACACTGAAGCTTTCTTT; CDR3 protein: CASSLVAGGLNTEAFF